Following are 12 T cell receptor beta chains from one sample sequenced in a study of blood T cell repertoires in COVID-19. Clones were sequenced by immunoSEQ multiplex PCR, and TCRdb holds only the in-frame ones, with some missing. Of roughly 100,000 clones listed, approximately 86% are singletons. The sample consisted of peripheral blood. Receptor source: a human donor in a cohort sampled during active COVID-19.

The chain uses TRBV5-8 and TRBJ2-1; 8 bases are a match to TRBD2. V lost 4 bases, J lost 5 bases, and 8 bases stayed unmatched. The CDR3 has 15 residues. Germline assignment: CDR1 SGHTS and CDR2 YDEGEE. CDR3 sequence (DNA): TGTGCCAGCAGCCTTGGGACTAGTCCTAACAATGAGCAGTTCTTC. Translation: CASSLGTSPNNEQFF.

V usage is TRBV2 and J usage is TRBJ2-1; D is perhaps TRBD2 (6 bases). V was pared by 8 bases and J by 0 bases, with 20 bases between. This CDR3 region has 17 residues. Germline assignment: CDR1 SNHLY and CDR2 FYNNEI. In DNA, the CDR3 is TGTGCCAGCTGGGGTTCCGGGACTTCGAGCTCCTACAATGAGCAGTTCTTC. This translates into CASWGSGTSSSYNEQFF.

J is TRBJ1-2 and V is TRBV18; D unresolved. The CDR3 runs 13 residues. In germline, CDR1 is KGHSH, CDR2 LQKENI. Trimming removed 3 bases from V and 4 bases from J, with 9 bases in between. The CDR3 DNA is TGTGCCAGCTCACCTGACACAGCCTATGGCTACACCTTC. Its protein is CASSPDTAYGYTF.

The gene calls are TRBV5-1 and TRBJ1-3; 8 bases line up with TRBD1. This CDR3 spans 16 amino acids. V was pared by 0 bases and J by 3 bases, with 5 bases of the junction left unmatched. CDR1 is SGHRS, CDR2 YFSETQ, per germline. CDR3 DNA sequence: TGCGCCAGCAGCTTGGCTGGACAGGGAGGTGGAAACACCATATATTTT. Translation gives CASSLAGQGGGNTIYF.

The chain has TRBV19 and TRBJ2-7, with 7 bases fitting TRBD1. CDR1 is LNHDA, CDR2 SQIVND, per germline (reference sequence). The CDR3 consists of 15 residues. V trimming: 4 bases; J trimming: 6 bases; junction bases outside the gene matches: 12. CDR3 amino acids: CASSTTWQGEGEQYF. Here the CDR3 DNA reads TGTGCCAGTAGTACGACCTGGCAGGGGGAAGGCGAGCAGTACTTC.

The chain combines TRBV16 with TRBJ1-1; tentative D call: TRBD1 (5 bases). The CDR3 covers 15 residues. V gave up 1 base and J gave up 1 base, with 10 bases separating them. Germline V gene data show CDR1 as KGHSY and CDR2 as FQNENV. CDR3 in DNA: TGTGCCAGCAGCCAATTTGGCGGGGGGAACACTGAAGCTTTCTTT. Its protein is CASSQFGGGNTEAFF.

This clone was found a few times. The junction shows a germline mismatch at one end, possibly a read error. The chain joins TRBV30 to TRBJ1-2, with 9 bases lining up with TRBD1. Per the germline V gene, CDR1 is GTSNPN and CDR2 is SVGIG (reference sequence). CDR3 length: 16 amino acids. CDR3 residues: CAWSVRVQGAKYGYTF. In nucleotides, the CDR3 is TGTGCCTGGAGTGTACGGGTACAGGGGGCTAAGTATGGCTACACCTTC.

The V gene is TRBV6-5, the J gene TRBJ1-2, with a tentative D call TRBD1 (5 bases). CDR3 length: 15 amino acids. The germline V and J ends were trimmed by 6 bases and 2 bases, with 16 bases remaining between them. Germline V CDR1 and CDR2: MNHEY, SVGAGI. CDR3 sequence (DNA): TGTGCCAGCAGCACCCCCAGGGAAGGGAACTATGGCTACACCTTC. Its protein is CASSTPREGNYGYTF.

CDR3 nucleotides: TGTGCCACCAGCAGAGATCGTGGCTACACCTTC. It codes for CATSRDRGYTF. The V gene is TRBV15, the J gene TRBJ1-2; unclear D gene. The CDR3 spans 11 residues. Trimming pared 0 bases from V and 7 bases from J, leaving 3 bases between. The germline V gene has CDR1 LNHNV and CDR2 YYDKDF (reference sequence). The full variable domain, with the rest looked up from reference TRBV15 and TRBJ1-2, is DAMVIQNPRYQVTQFGKPVTLSCSQTLNHNVMYWYQQKSSQAPKLLFHYYDKDFNNEADTPDNFQSRRPNTSFCFLDIRSPGLGDTAMYLCATSRDRGYTFGSGTRLTVV.

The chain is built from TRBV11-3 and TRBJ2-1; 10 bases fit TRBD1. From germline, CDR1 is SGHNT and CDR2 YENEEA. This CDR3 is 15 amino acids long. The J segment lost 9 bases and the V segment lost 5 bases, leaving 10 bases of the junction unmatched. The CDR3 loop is CASSGPDRGKVEQFF. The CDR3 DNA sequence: TGTGCCAGCAGCGGTCCGGACAGGGGGAAAGTTGAGCAGTTCTTC.

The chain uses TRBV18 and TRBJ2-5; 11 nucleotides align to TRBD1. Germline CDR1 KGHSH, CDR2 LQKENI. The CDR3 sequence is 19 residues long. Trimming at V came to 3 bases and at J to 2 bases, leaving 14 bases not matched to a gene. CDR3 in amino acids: CASSPLIGQGARGQETQYF. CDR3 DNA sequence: TGTGCCAGCTCACCCTTGATAGGACAGGGGGCTCGGGGACAAGAGACCCAGTACTTC.

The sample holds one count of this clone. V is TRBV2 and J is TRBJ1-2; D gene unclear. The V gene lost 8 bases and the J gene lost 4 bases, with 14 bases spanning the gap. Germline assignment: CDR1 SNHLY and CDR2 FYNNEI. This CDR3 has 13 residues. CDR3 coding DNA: TGTGCCAGCCGACGTGAACAGAGCTATGGCTACACCTTC. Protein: CASRREQSYGYTF.